One and the same sample provided the 3 T cell receptor beta chains below, sequenced in a study of Tregs in tolerant kidney transplant recipients. This table comes from immunoSEQ multiplex PCR, and its TCRdb copy is limited to in-frame clones, with some not included. Its clone listing holds about 52,000 clones. Specimen: CD4+ T cells from blood, collected before the transplant. The receptors were gathered from a human donor who received a combined kidney and bone marrow transplant.

Remarks on this clone: The read ends 3 residues shy of where the CDR3 ends; the end is completed using the germline J gene. This rearrangement joins TRBV19 to TRBJ1-2, with TRBD1 matching 9 bases. Germline loops: CDR1 LNHDA, CDR2 SQIVND (reference sequence). The CDR3 is 15 residues long. The CDR3 bases that were read are TGTGCCAGTAGTCTTGGGACAGGGAGGGCGGTAGGC. Translated: CASSLGTGRAVG. The whole CDR3 protein reads CASSLGTGRAVGYTF.

The CDR3 DNA, read in part, is TGTGCCAGCAGACTAGACAGGAGCTACGAG. This codes for CASRLDRSYE. Given in full, the CDR3 is CASRLDRSYEQYF. This sequence joins TRBV2 and TRBJ2-7, with a possible D match to TRBD1 (6 bases). Read coverage stops 3 residues before the CDR3 terminus; the germline J gene supplies the remainder. This CDR3 is built from 13 residues. Per the germline V gene, CDR1 is SNHLY and CDR2 is FYNNEI. Trimming took off 6 bases at V and 3 bases at J, with 12 bases between the two ends.

A word on this clone: The missing CDR3 end, 3 residues past where the read stops, is filled in from the germline J gene. This rearrangement joins TRBV29-1 to TRBJ2-5, with 7 positions matching TRBD2. The CDR3 extends over 13 amino acids. CDR1 and CDR2 (germline): SQVTM, ANQGSEA. Germline trimming cut 7 bases from V and 4 bases from J; bases unmatched to any gene: 9. Incomplete CDR3 DNA: TGCAGCGGAAGCGGGGTTGGATCAGAGACC. Its protein is CSGSGVGSET. From start to end, the CDR3 is CSGSGVGSETQYF. The variable domain in full, with the rest retrieved from reference TRBV29-1 and TRBJ2-5, is SAVISQKPSRDICQRGTSLTIQCQVDSQVTMMFWYRQQPGQSLTLIATANQGSEATYESGFVIDKFPISRPNLTFSTLTVSNMSPEDSSIYLCSGSGVGSETQYFGPGTRLLVL.